Reported below is one T cell receptor (beta chain). This clonotype occurred many times. Its antigen is still unknown. The input lacks base qualities; no much larger clone sits a single base away. Sequencing was performed on an Illumina NovaSeq 6000. cDNA libraries for TCRalpha and TCRbeta were prepared by 5'RACE using constant-segment primers, with sample barcodes and unique molecular identifiers added. RNA was extracted from every sample with Trizol reagent. Libraries were amplified in two PCR steps, with a second sample barcode and Illumina TruSeq adapters added in the second step. Sequencing of libraries was performed on an Illumina NovaSeq with 2 x 150 bp paired-end reads. The paper's data handling went like this. With migec v1.2.7, reads were demultiplexed and then collapsed into UMI-guided consensus sequences. Using mixcr v2.1.11, UMI consensuses were aligned to TRA and TRB V and J templates and then assembled into clonotypes. Clonotypes were classified as expanded or contracted when called significant by both edgeR and NoisET, with noise models trained on biological replicates. For edgeR calls, the thresholds were a false discovery rate-adjusted p below 0.01 and a log2 fold-change of 1. PCA with hierarchical clustering of max-normalized trajectories of the 1000 most abundant clonotypes was used as exploratory dynamics analysis. Separately sequenced CD4+ and CD8+ repertoires were used to assign a CD4 or CD8 phenotype to each responding clone. The raw public data were reprocessed by TCRdb itself: fastp quality trimming at Q25, MiXCR clonotype calling, in-frame beta chains only. Each entry is one CDR3 protein sequence, shown with its most common DNA and genes. TCRdb's processing, not the authors', yielded these V and J calls. The sample table records about 320,000 distinct CDR3 sequences; 14% of these occur just once. In total, the top ten clones hold around a fifth of the sample.

V sheds 6 bases and J sheds 5 bases, leaving 17 bases between their ends. Reading from cysteine to phenylalanine, the CDR3 counts 14 amino acids. Only the CDR3 part of the read is kept: 42 bases, read in frame from the first base. This entry is derived from a study of T-cell memory formation after mild COVID-19 (dated by TCRdb to the early 2020s). Notes on the research overall: TCR sequence clusters from the two donors were found to be largely donor specific. In a couple of donors, T-cell clones that expanded and contracted after mild COVID-19 were tracked by sequencing TCRalpha and TCRbeta repertoires over time. Two young, previously healthy adult volunteers made up the cohort, one male and one female. Overall study results and their limits: The detection of some responding clones in pre-infection memory suggests that pre-existing cross-reactive memory T cells joined the SARS-CoV-2 response. Only a couple of mild cases were covered by the study, and larger cohorts that include severe cases with pre-infection samples were considered necessary. Contracting CD4+ clones were found mainly in CM and EM memory subsets, while CD8+ clones were enriched in EMRA. Whether the second-wave clones peaking on day 37 were SARS-CoV-2 specific was not confirmed. Balanced CD4/CD8 phenotypes were observed for clones contracting from day 15 to 85, whereas a bias towards CD4+ was observed for a second wave of clones expanding from day 15 to 37.

PBMCs were isolated by Ficoll-Paque density gradient centrifugation. The sequence joins TRBV12-3 or TRBV12-4 to TRBJ2-7; a tentative D match to TRBD2 spans 5 bases. The source of this sequence is a man between 18 and 29 years old who had mild COVID-19 (a few samples of this study predate the infection). The sample titles of this study are shuffled in the database, so cell type and time point are left out; the donor was told from shared clones. The specimen sequenced was PBMCs or a T cell subset sorted from them (not recorded which). This receptor carries the CDR3 CASSLTFRGDEQYF. The DNA sequence follows: TGTGCCAGCAGCCTCACTTTCCGGGGTGACGAGCAGTACTTC.